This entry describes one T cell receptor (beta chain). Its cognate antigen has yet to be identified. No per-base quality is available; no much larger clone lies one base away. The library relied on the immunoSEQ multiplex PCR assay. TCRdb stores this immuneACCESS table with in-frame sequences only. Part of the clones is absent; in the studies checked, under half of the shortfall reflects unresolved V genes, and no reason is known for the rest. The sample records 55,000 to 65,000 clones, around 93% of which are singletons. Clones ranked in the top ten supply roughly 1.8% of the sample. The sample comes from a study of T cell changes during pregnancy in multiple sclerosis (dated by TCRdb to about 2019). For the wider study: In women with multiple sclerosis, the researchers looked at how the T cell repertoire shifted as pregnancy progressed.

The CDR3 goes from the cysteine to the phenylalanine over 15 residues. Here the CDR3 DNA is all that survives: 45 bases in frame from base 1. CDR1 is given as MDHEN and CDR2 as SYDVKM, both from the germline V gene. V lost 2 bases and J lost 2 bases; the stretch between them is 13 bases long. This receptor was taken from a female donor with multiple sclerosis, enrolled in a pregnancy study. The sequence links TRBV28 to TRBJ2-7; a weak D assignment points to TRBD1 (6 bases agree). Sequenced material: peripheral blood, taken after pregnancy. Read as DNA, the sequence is TGTGCCAGCAGTTTACTACAGGGAAGGCCCTACGAGCAGTACTTC. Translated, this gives CASSLLQGRPYEQYF.